A selection of T cell receptor beta chains follows, all from one sample in a study of memory CD4+ T cells and cytomegalovirus serostatus. Only in-frame clones appear in the TCRdb table, and some are missing; sequencing was by immunoSEQ multiplex PCR. Among about 75,000 clones listed, roughly three quarters were seen once. The material sequenced was memory CD4+ T cells from blood. The receptors originated from an adult in good health and CMV-seropositive. Both conserved end residues are trimmed from each CDR3.

CDR3,J,V,length
ASSSYNTGETQY,TRBJ2-5,TRBV7-6,12
ASSPPLNTEAF,TRBJ1-1,TRBV18,11
ASSLDGRYQPQH,TRBJ1-5,TRBV7-2,12
ASSFSGGDTEAF,TRBJ1-1,TRBV7-2,12
ASSPGGESSYEQY,TRBJ2-7,TRBV7-2,13
AWSTGGEKLF,TRBJ1-4,TRBV30,10
ASSRWTSGSRETQY,TRBJ2-5,TRBV5-4,14
ASSSNGGWVTEAF,TRBJ1-1,TRBV7-2,13
ASSLIGQGYSGANVLT,TRBJ2-6,TRBV5-1,16
ASSSPGLEQF,TRBJ2-1,TRBV6-6,10
AISEYSMGGYT,TRBJ1-2,TRBV10-3,11
ASRGRRLRGGYT,TRBJ1-2,TRBV6-5,12
ASSLSGYEQY,TRBJ2-7,TRBV5-1,10
ASSPRSGNTGELF,TRBJ2-2,TRBV11-2,13
ASSLAGGDGEKLF,TRBJ1-4,TRBV7-6,13
ASSPRRLSGSEKLF,TRBJ1-4,TRBV18,14
ASMGTTYGYT,TRBJ1-2,TRBV19,10
ASSDRGIGSYNEQF,TRBJ2-1,TRBV7-2,14
AGKRQGGNIQY,TRBJ2-4,TRBV2,11
ASSLGTHTNTGELF,TRBJ2-2,TRBV5-1,14
ASSEPAGGGSSGNTIY,TRBJ1-3,TRBV2,16
ASSSRIQGSPLH,TRBJ1-6,TRBV6-5,12
ASSQTPTFGYT,TRBJ1-2,TRBV28,11
ASSQQDYNEQF,TRBJ2-1,TRBV2,11
ATSRSGPRRDTQY,TRBJ2-3,TRBV15,13
ASSQERRETPQF,TRBJ2-1,TRBV4-1,12
ASAKGQGARGTDTQY,TRBJ2-3,TRBV12-5,15
ASSDQGLVPF,TRBJ2-2,TRBV2,10
ATSRGLAGGVDTQY,TRBJ2-3,TRBV15,14
ASSSDRVQNSPLH,TRBJ1-6,TRBV2,13
ASSLGWESNQPQH,TRBJ1-5,TRBV5-1,13
ASSPGQGRSGNTIY,TRBJ1-3,TRBV7-2,14
ASSFNRLGTDTQY,TRBJ2-3,TRBV7-2,13
ASSASQGFYNEQF,TRBJ2-1,TRBV2,13